The 17 T cell receptor beta chains listed next were all sequenced from one sample in a study of control samples from healthy donors and cancer patients. Sequencing used immunoSEQ multiplex PCR; TCRdb keeps in-frame clones, though not all of them. The repertoire holds approximately 190,000 clones, around 90% seen once, with less than 2% in the top ten. The sequencing sample was made of blood. The receptors here all came from a man aged 30-40 years in good health.

The chain is built from TRBV10-2 and TRBJ1-5; possibly TRBD1 for D (6 bases). Germline V lookup: CDR1 WSHSY, CDR2 SAAADI. V was pared by 0 bases and J by 7 bases, with 13 bases between. The CDR3 covers 15 residues. In nucleotides, the CDR3 is TGCGCCAGCAGTGAGTCCGGGGGGGACAACCAGCCCCAGCATTTT. Protein sequence: CASSESGGDNQPQHF.

The chain recombines TRBV5-1 with TRBJ2-1, with 7 positions matching TRBD1. J was trimmed by 5 bases and V by 3 bases; bases with no gene match: 8. The germline gives CDR1 SGHRS, CDR2 YFSETQ. The CDR3 contains 15 residues. This CDR3 is CASSYGTGVNNEQFF. In DNA, the CDR3 is TGCGCCAGCAGCTATGGAACAGGGGTAAACAATGAGCAGTTCTTC.

This clone was observed a single time. The chain uses TRBV2 and TRBJ2-7, with a weak D call TRBD2 (7 bases). V lost 8 bases and J 5 bases, leaving 25 bases between the germline ends. Germline V CDR1 and CDR2: SNHLY, FYNNEI. The length of the CDR3 is 16 residues. The CDR3 region has the DNA TGTGCCAGCCGTCTAGGGGGGGGAATACCTGTGCACGAGCAGTACTTC. Translated: CASRLGGGIPVHEQYF.

CDR3 in DNA: TGTGCCAGCACCCCGAGCGGGGGGGTGGATACGCAGTATTTT. Its protein is CASTPSGGVDTQYF. The chain couples TRBV6-5 to TRBJ2-3; 10 bases are shared with TRBD2. The CDR3 consists of 14 residues. V lost 7 bases and J lost 6; bases outside the gene matches: 7. Germline CDR1 reads MNHEY; CDR2 reads SVGAGI.

CDR3 coding DNA: TGTGCCAGCAGCCCCGGGACTAGCGGGTCCTACGAGCAGTACTTC. It yields the protein CASSPGTSGSYEQYF. The chain links TRBV7-6 to TRBJ2-7; 12 bases align to TRBD2. Germline CDR1 reads SGHVS; CDR2 reads FNYEAQ. The V segment lost 5 bases and the J segment 1 base; nucleotides outside the gene matches: 3. The CDR3 contains 15 residues.

The chain has TRBV5-1 and TRBJ1-5; D is uncertain. The CDR3 totals 14 residues. V lost 3 bases and J 3 bases, leaving 10 bases between the germline ends. CDR1 is SGHRS, CDR2 YFSETQ, per germline. The CDR3 loop reads CASSSGVLNQPQHF. CDR3 coding DNA: TGCGCCAGCAGCTCGGGAGTACTCAATCAGCCCCAGCATTTT.

The chain links TRBV30 to TRBJ2-7, with D tentatively TRBD1 (6 bases). This CDR3 contains 13 residues. Germline CDR1 and CDR2: GTSNPN and SVGIG (reference sequence). V was clipped by 3 bases and J by 7 bases, with 16 bases between them. CDR3 amino acids: CAWSFGTTWEQYF. CDR3 coding DNA: TGTGCCTGGAGCTTCGGGACAACATGGGAGCAGTACTTC. Full variable domain (rest looked up from reference TRBV30 and TRBJ2-7): SQTIHQWPATLVQPVGSPLSLECTVEGTSNPNLYWYRQAAGRGLQLLFYSVGIGQISSEVPQNLSASRPQDRQFILSSKKLLLSDSGFYLCAWSFGTTWEQYFGPGTRLTVT.

The rearrangement uses TRBV11-2 and TRBJ1-6, with D possibly TRBD1 on 6 matching bases. This CDR3 region has 16 residues. V lost 7 bases, J lost 7 bases, and 20 bases lay in between. Germline CDR1 is SGHAT and CDR2 is FQNNGV. The CDR3 loop is CASTTLGGGRNSPLHF. For the CDR3, the DNA is TGTGCCAGCACCACTTTAGGGGGAGGGAGAAATTCACCCCTCCACTTT.

The chain is built from TRBV11-2 and TRBJ2-1; TRBD2 is a possible D gene (6 bases). Germline V gene lookup returns CDR1 SGHAT and CDR2 FQNNGV. The CDR3 runs to 14 residues. DNA of the CDR3: TGTGCTTTTTCAAGGGCGGGGCCATACAATGAGCAGTTCTTC. Amino acids: CAFSRAGPYNEQFF.

The V and J genes are TRBV29-1 and TRBJ2-7, with D possibly matching TRBD2 (6 bases). The CDR3 runs 15 residues. V was shortened by 0 bases and J by 6 bases, with 18 bases between the two germline ends. Germline assignment: CDR1 SQVTM and CDR2 ANQGSEA. The CDR3 DNA reads as TGCAGCGTTGAAGACCCCCAGGGCGGGGCCCGCGAGCAGTACTTC. Translating it yields CSVEDPQGGAREQYF.

This chain connects TRBV6-4 to TRBJ2-1; 14 bases match TRBD2. The CDR3 consists of 16 residues. The V gene end was trimmed by 5 bases and the J gene end by 10 bases; junction bases not matched to a gene: 10. Germline values: CDR1 MRHNA, CDR2 SNTAGT. The CDR3 sequence is CASSRTSGGPWGEQFF. Here the CDR3 DNA reads TGTGCCAGCAGTCGGACTAGCGGGGGGCCATGGGGAGAGCAGTTCTTC.

The V call is TRBV30, the J call TRBJ1-2; D is unresolved. This CDR3 is built from 11 residues. Trimming shortened V by 1 base and J by 4 bases, and 4 bases separated the two germline ends. The V gene's germline CDR1 is GTSNPN and CDR2 SVGIG (reference sequence). The CDR3 coding sequence is TGTGCCTGGAGTGGTCCCTATGGCTACACCTTC. Its translation is CAWSGPYGYTF.

The V and J genes are TRBV30 and TRBJ1-1; 10 bases are shared with TRBD1. CDR3 length: 13 residues. V shed 4 bases, J shed 9 bases, and the junction held 8 bases outside the gene matches. Germline values: CDR1 GTSNPN, CDR2 SVGIG (reference sequence). The CDR3 spells CAWTLRGQGKAFF. DNA for the CDR3: TGTGCCTGGACTCTCAGGGGACAGGGGAAAGCTTTCTTT. Full variable domain (remainder filled in from reference TRBV30 and TRBJ1-1): SQTIHQWPATLVQPVGSPLSLECTVEGTSNPNLYWYRQAAGRGLQLLFYSVGIGQISSEVPQNLSASRPQDRQFILSSKKLLLSDSGFYLCAWTLRGQGKAFFGQGTRLTVV.

The chain uses TRBV19 and TRBJ1-2, with D possibly being TRBD1 (5 bases). This CDR3 has 16 residues. Trimming took off 5 bases at V and 5 bases at J, with 21 bases between the two ends. In germline, CDR1 is LNHDA, CDR2 SQIVND (reference sequence). CDR3 DNA: TGTGCCAGTAGTCCCGGGGGTCCGGCATTTGAGTATGGCTACACCTTC. This codes for CASSPGGPAFEYGYTF.

The chain joins TRBV7-2 to TRBJ2-1; D possibly corresponds to TRBD2 (5 bases). This CDR3 has 12 residues. Trimming cost V 2 bases and J 7 bases, with 6 bases left between them. CDR1 and CDR2 from the germline V gene are SGHTA and FQGNSA. CDR3 DNA sequence: TGTGCCAGCAGCTTAACTAGGAATGAGCAGTTCTTC. Translated, it gives CASSLTRNEQFF.

J is TRBJ2-3 and V is TRBV7-8; D unresolved. Trimming took 1 base from V and 4 from J, leaving 15 bases between them. The CDR3 totals 16 residues. The germline gives CDR1 SGHVS, CDR2 FQNEAQ. The DNA of the CDR3 is TGTGCCAGCAGCTTAGAGGGTAGCTGGATCGCAGATACGCAGTATTTT. This encodes CASSLEGSWIADTQYF. Complete variable domain (other parts from reference TRBV7-8 and TRBJ2-3): GAGVSQSPRYKVAKRGQDVALRCDPISGHVSLFWYQQALGQGPEFLTYFQNEAQLDKSGLPSDRFFAERPEGSVSTLKIQRTQQEDSAVYLCASSLEGSWIADTQYFGPGTRLTVL.

J is TRBJ2-1 and V is TRBV2; 9 bases agree with TRBD1. V shed 4 bases, J shed 5 bases, and the junction held 9 bases outside the gene matches. This CDR3 spans 16 amino acids. Germline-derived CDR1 and CDR2 are SNHLY and FYNNEI. The CDR3 DNA reads as TGTGCCAGCAGTGGGTGGACAGGGGCAAGGAACAATGAGCAGTTCTTC. Its translation: CASSGWTGARNNEQFF.